These T cell receptor beta chains were read from a single sample in a study of blood T cell repertoires in COVID-19. TCRdb's table, derived via immunoSEQ multiplex PCR, lists solely in-frame clones and lacks some. Of roughly 330,000 clones detected, around 90% appear once; the ten largest clones hold about 6.8%. The sequencing input was peripheral blood. These receptors all stem from a man in his late teens or twenties who had recovered from COVID-19. CDR3s include the opening cysteine and the closing phenylalanine or tryptophan. The D gene is left open where the match is weak. Clone size, where shown, is once, few, many, or a class for clones that have expanded.

len	abundance	v_gene	d_gene	j_gene	CDR3nt	CDR3aa
14	few	TRBV5-6	TRBD2	TRBJ2-7	TGTGCCAGCAGCAAAGCGGGAGCAGGGTACGAGCAGTACTTC	CASSKAGAGYEQYF
13	NA	TRBV6-2/TRBV6-3	NA	TRBJ2-1	TGTGCCAGCAGTTATTACAGCAACAATGAGCAGTTCTTC	CASSYYSNNEQFF
13	NA	TRBV10-3	NA	TRBJ2-7	TGTGCCATCAGTGATGGCATTCCCTACGAGCAGTACTTC	CAISDGIPYEQYF
15	once	TRBV9	TRBD2	TRBJ2-5	TGTGCCAGCAGCGCTCTAGCGGGGGGGCGGGAGACCCAGTACTTC	CASSALAGGRETQYF
16	NA	TRBV7-9	NA	TRBJ1-4	TGTGCCAGCAGTGGACCCCCGGGGTCAACTAATGAAAAACTGTTTTTT	CASSGPPGSTNEKLFF
15	NA	TRBV9	TRBD1	TRBJ1-3	TGTGCCAGCAGCGCGACAGGGGGCATTGGAAACACCATATATTTT	CASSATGGIGNTIYF
17	NA	TRBV24-1	TRBD2	TRBJ2-1	TGTGCCACCAGTGAATCCGGGACTAGCGGCTCCCCCGATGAGCAGTTCTTC	CATSESGTSGSPDEQFF
15	NA	TRBV5-4	TRBD2	TRBJ2-7	TGTGCCAGCAGCAGCGGACTAGCGGGAACATACGAGCAGTACTTC	CASSSGLAGTYEQYF
14	NA	TRBV7-9	NA	TRBJ2-5	TGTGCCAGCACTTCGGGGGTACGGGCAGAGACCCAGTACTTC	CASTSGVRAETQYF
14	NA	TRBV6-2/TRBV6-3	NA	TRBJ1-5	TGTGCCAGCAGTTATTCGGGGTCAGGACAGCCCCAGCATTTT	CASSYSGSGQPQHF
14	NA	TRBV6-5	TRBD1	TRBJ2-5	TGTGCCAGACCAACGGACAGGGGGAAAGAGACCCAGTACTTC	CARPTDRGKETQYF
14	NA	TRBV5-1	TRBD1	TRBJ2-2	TGCGCCAGCAGCTTACAGGGGGACACCGGGGAGCTGTTTTTT	CASSLQGDTGELFF
17	NA	TRBV9	TRBD1	TRBJ1-2	TGTGCCAGCAGCGCGGAGGCATCCGGGACAGGGGTTGTTGGCTACACCTTC	CASSAEASGTGVVGYTF
14	NA	TRBV13	TRBD1	TRBJ1-1	TGTGCCAGCAGACGTGGACAGGGGGAAACTGAAGCTTTCTTT	CASRRGQGETEAFF
19	NA	TRBV18	TRBD2	TRBJ2-5	TGTGCCAGCTCACCACGAGCGGGAGTGGCACTGGATTCATTGGAGACCCAGTACTTC	CASSPRAGVALDSLETQYF
17	few	TRBV2	TRBD2	TRBJ2-1	TGTGCCAGCAGTGGAGGACTAGCGGGAGACGCCTACAATGAGCAGTTCTTC	CASSGGLAGDAYNEQFF
14	once	TRBV29-1	NA	TRBJ2-3	TGCAGCGCAAGGGGGACCCCTAGCACAGATACGCAGTATTTT	CSARGTPSTDTQYF
14	few	TRBV6-5	NA	TRBJ1-5	TGTGCCAGCAGCGCCGGGGGTAGCAATCAGCCCCAGCATTTT	CASSAGGSNQPQHF
15	few	TRBV6-5	NA	TRBJ1-2	TGTGCCAGCAGTTACTCTTCGCAGGGGCTATATGGCTACACCTTC	CASSYSSQGLYGYTF
16	NA	TRBV9	TRBD1	TRBJ2-2	TGTGCCAGCAGCGCACAGGGGCGGGTAGGTTCCGGGGAGCTGTTTTTT	CASSAQGRVGSGELFF
12	NA	TRBV4-1	TRBD1	TRBJ2-1	TGCGCCAGCAGCGAACAGGGGAATGAGCAGTTCTTC	CASSEQGNEQFF
15	once	TRBV9	NA	TRBJ1-4	TGTGCCAGCAGCGGGGACCCCGGGGGTGAGGAAAAACTGTTTTTT	CASSGDPGGEEKLFF
15	NA	TRBV5-4	TRBD1	TRBJ2-1	TGTGCCAGCAGCTCGTACCGACAGGGGCTCGATGAGCAGTTCTTC	CASSSYRQGLDEQFF
17	NA	TRBV4-1	NA	TRBJ1-5	TGCGCCAGCAGCCAAGAAGGGGGGGGTTTTAGCAATCAGCCCCAGCATTTT	CASSQEGGGFSNQPQHF
13	NA	TRBV2	TRBD1	TRBJ2-5	TGTGCCAGCAGTAGGGACAGGCAAGAGACCCAGTACTTC	CASSRDRQETQYF
15	NA	TRBV10-2	TRBD2	TRBJ2-7	TGCGCCAGCAGCCCCAGGACTAGCGGCTCCTACGAGCAGTACTTC	CASSPRTSGSYEQYF
20	NA	TRBV10-3	TRBD2	TRBJ2-3	TGTGCCATCAGTGAGACACCTAGCGGGCCGTCCCCCCGGACGTCAGATACGCAGTATTTT	CAISETPSGPSPRTSDTQYF
14	NA	TRBV9	TRBD2	TRBJ2-7	TGTGCCAGCAGCGCCGGGACTAGCGGGTACGAGCAGTACTTC	CASSAGTSGYEQYF
14	NA	TRBV6-5	NA	TRBJ1-4	TGTGCCAGCAGTTACTCGGGAGGTTCTGAAAAACTGTTTTTT	CASSYSGGSEKLFF
16	NA	TRBV7-9	TRBD1	TRBJ2-1	TGTGCCAGCAGCGCACCTCCGGGACAGGGGAACAATGAGCAGTTCTTC	CASSAPPGQGNNEQFF
17	once	TRBV7-9	TRBD2	TRBJ2-3	TGTGCCAGCAGCTTAGGTGCGGGGGGTGAAATGGCGGATACGCAGTATTTT	CASSLGAGGEMADTQYF
16	NA	TRBV5-1	NA	TRBJ2-5	TGCGCCAGCAGCCCGAACTCGAGAGGCTCCCAAGAGACCCAGTACTTC	CASSPNSRGSQETQYF
12	few	TRBV3-1/TRBV3-2	NA	TRBJ2-7	TGTGCCAGCAGCCAACGAGTCTACGAGCAGTACTTC	CASSQRVYEQYF
14	NA	TRBV18	NA	TRBJ2-1	TGTGCCAGCTCACCTAGAGTAACCTACAATGAGCAGTTCTTC	CASSPRVTYNEQFF
12	NA	TRBV5-6	NA	TRBJ2-7	TGTGCCAGCAGCTTGACTGGCTACGAGCAGTACTTC	CASSLTGYEQYF
15	few	TRBV9	TRBD1	TRBJ1-6	TGTGCCAGCAGCGTAAACAGGGGCCCCAATTCACCCCTCCACTTT	CASSVNRGPNSPLHF
18	once	TRBV3-1/TRBV3-2	NA	TRBJ1-6	TGTGCCAGCAGCCAAGATTCCCCAACCGGGATCCTTGGTACACCCCTCCACTTT	CASSQDSPTGILGTPLHF
16	few	TRBV11-2	TRBD2	TRBJ2-7	TGTGCCAGCAGCTTAGACCGACTAGCAGTCCCCTACGAGCAGTACTTC	CASSLDRLAVPYEQYF